These 2 T cell receptor beta chains were all obtained from the same sample, sequenced in a study of blood T cell dynamics during melanoma immunotherapy. As for time point: week 3, after first cycle of checkpoint inhibitor. The repertoire was sequenced with immunoSEQ multiplex PCR; TCRdb's copy has only in-frame clones and lacks some. This table holds roughly 780 clones, about 61% found once. The sample consisted of central memory CD8+ T cells from blood, taken from a patient treated with checkpoint blockade. The receptors derive from a human donor with melanoma.

This clone was found a few times. This rearrangement joins TRBV9 to TRBJ2-7, with D possibly being TRBD1 (6 bases). The V end was cut by 3 bases, the J end by 2 bases, with 15 bases between. CDR1 is SGDLS and CDR2 is YYNGEE in the germline V gene. This CDR3 spans 15 amino acids. The CDR3 DNA is TGTGCCAGCAGCGCTAAAACAGGGCCCGCCTACGAGCAGTACTTC. As protein: CASSAKTGPAYEQYF.

The chain uses TRBV6-1 and TRBJ2-5; 12 positions match TRBD2. Germline V gives CDR1 MNHNS, CDR2 SASEGT. V shed 6 bases, J shed 1 base, and the junction held 3 bases outside the gene matches. The CDR3 length is 15 residues. The CDR3 protein is CASSETSGGQETQYF. The CDR3 DNA sequence: TGTGCCAGCAGCGAGACTAGCGGGGGCCAAGAGACCCAGTACTTC.